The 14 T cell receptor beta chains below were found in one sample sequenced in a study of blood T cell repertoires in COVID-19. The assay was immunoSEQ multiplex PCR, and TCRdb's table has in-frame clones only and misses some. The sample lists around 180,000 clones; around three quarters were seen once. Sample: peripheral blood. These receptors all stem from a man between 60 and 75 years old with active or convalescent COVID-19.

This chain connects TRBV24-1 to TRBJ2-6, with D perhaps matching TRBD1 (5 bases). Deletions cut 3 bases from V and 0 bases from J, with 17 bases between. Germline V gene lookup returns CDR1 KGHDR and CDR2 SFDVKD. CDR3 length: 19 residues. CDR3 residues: CATSDPGRTPSSGANVLTF. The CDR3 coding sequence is TGTGCCACCAGTGATCCAGGTAGGACACCTAGCTCTGGGGCCAACGTCCTGACTTTC.

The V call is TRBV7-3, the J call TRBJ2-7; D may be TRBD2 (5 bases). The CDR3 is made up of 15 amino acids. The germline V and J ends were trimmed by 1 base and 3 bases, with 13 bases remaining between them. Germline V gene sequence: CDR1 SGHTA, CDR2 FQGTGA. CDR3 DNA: TGTGCCAGCAGCTTAAGGGCTAGCCTCGGCTACGAGCAGTACTTC. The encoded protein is CASSLRASLGYEQYF.

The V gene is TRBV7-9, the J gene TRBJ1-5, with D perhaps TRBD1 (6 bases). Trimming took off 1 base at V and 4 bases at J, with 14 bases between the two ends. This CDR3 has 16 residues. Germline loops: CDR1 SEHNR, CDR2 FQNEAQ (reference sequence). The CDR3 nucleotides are TGTGCCAGCAGCTTAGTGGCGGGGGGCCTAAATCAGCCCCAGCATTTT. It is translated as CASSLVAGGLNQPQHF.

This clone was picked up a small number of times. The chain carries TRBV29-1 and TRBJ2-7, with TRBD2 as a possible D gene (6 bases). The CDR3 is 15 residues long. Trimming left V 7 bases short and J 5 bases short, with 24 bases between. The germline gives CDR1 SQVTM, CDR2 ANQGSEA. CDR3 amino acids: CSALASGEVLHEQYF. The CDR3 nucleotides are TGCAGCGCCTTAGCTTCGGGGGAGGTCCTCCACGAGCAGTACTTC.

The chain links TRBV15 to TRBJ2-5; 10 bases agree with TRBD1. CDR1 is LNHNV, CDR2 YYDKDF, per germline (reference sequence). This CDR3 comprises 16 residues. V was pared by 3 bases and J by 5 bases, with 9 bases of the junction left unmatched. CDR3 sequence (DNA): TGTGCCACCAGCAGTGGCGGGACAGGGGCTAGGGAGACCCAGTACTTC. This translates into CATSSGGTGARETQYF. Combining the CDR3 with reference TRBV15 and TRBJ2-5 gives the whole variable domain DAMVIQNPRYQVTQFGKPVTLSCSQTLNHNVMYWYQQKSSQAPKLLFHYYDKDFNNEADTPDNFQSRRPNTSFCFLDIRSPGLGDTAMYLCATSSGGTGARETQYFGPGTRLLVL.

CDR3 amino acids: CASSHPEVDTQYF. In DNA, the CDR3 is TGTGCCAGCAGCCACCCCGAGGTAGATACGCAGTATTTT. The chain employs TRBV14 and TRBJ2-3, with D unresolved. The V end was cut by 3 bases, the J end by 5 bases, with 9 bases between. This CDR3 spans 13 amino acids. CDR1 is SGHDN, CDR2 FVKESK, per germline.

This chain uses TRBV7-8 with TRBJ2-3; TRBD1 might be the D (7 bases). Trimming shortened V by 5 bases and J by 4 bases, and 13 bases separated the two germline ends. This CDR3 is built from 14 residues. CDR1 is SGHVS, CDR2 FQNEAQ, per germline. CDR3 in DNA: TGTGCCAGCAGCCTGGGGGGACAGTCAGATACGCAGTATTTT. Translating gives CASSLGGQSDTQYF.

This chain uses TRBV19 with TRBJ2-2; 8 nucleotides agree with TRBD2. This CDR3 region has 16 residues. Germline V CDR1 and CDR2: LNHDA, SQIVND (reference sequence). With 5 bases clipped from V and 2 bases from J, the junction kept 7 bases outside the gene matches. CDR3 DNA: TGTGCCAGTAGTCGGGGGGGAGCGGGAAACACCGGGGAGCTGTTTTTT. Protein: CASSRGGAGNTGELFF.

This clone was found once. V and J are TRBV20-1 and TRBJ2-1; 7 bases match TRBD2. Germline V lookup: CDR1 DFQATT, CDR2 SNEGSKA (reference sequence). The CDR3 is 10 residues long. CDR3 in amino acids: CKAGHNEQFF. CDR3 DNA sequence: TGCAAAGCGGGGCACAATGAGCAGTTCTTC.

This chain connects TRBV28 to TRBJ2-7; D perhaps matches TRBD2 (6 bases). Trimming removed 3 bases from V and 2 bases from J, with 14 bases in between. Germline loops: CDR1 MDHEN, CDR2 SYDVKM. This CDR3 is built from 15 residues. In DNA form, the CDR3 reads TGTGCCAGCAGTTTGTATGGTAGCGGAACCTACGAGCAGTACTTC. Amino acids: CASSLYGSGTYEQYF.

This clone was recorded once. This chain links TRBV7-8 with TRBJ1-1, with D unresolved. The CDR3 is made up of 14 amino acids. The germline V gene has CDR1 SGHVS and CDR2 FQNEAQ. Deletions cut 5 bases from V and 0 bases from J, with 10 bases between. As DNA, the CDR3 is TGTGCCAGCAGCCCCCTAGCCTTGAACACTGAAGCTTTCTTT. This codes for CASSPLALNTEAFF.

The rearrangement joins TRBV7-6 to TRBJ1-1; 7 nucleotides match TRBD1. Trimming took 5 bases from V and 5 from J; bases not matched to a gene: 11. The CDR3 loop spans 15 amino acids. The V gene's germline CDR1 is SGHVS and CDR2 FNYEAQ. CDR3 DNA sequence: TGTGCCAGCAGCCCGCGACAGGGATTATATACTGAAGCTTTCTTT. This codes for CASSPRQGLYTEAFF.

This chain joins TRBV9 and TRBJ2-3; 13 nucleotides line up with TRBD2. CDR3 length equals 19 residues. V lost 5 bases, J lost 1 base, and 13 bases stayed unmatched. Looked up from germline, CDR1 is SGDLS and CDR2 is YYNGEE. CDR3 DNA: TGTGCCAGCAGTCAGAGTAGGACTAGCGGGAGAAGGCGCACAGATACGCAGTATTTT. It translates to CASSQSRTSGRRRTDTQYF.

CDR3 sequence (DNA): TGTGCCAGCAGCTTGGGGGCGCGGGATACGCAGTATTTT. It specifies CASSLGARDTQYF. The chain has TRBV13 and TRBJ2-3; the D gene is possibly TRBD1 (6 bases). The V and J ends lost 3 bases and 6 bases respectively, with 10 bases between them. CDR3 size: 13 residues. Germline V gives CDR1 PRHDT, CDR2 FYEKMQ (reference sequence).